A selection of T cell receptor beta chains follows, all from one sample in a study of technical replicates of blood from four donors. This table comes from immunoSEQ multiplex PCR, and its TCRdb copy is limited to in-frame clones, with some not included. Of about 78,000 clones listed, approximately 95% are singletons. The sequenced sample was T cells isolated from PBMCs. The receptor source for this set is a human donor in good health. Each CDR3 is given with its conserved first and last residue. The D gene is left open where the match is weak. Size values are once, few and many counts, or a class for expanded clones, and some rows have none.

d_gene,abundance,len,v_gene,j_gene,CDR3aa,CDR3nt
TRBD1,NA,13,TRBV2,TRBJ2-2,CASRRQGNGELFF,TGTGCCAGCAGGCGACAGGGTAACGGGGAGCTGTTTTTT
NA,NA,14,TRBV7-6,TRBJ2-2,CASSLWQGTGELFF,TGTGCCAGCAGCTTATGGCAGGGAACCGGGGAGCTGTTTTTT
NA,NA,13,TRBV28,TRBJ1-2,CASSLGAVDGYTF,TGTGCCAGCAGTCTTGGGGCGGTCGATGGCTACACCTTC
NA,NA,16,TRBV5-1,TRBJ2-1,CASSLEAALTYNEQFF,TGCGCCAGCAGCTTGGAAGCGGCCCTGACCTACAATGAGCAGTTCTTC
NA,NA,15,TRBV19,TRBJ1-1,CASSLDSDINTEAFF,TGTGCCAGTAGTTTAGACTCGGACATCAACACTGAAGCTTTCTTT
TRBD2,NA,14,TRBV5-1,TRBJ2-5,CASSLGEGGQTQYF,TGCGCCAGCAGCTTGGGGGAGGGCGGTCAGACCCAGTACTTC
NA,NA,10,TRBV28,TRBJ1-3,CASGGSAIYF,TGTGCCAGCGGGGGCTCGGCCATATATTTT
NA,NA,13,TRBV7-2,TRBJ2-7,CASSLSGRYEQYF,TGTGCCAGCAGCTTATCTGGCAGGTACGAGCAGTACTTC
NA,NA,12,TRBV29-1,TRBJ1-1,CSVKGGNTEAFF,TGCAGCGTAAAGGGAGGGAACACTGAAGCTTTCTTT
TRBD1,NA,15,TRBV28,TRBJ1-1,CASSLGGQGNTEAFF,TGTGCCAGCAGTTTGGGCGGACAGGGGAACACTGAAGCTTTCTTT
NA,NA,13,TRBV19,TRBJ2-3,CASNVGGEDTQYF,TGTGCCAGTAACGTAGGGGGAGAAGATACGCAGTATTTT
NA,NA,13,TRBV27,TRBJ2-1,CASSPIGGNEQFF,TGTGCCAGCAGTCCGATTGGGGGGAATGAGCAGTTCTTC
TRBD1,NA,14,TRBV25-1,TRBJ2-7,CASSRRDRVYEQYF,TGTGCCAGCAGCCGACGGGACAGGGTCTACGAGCAGTACTTC
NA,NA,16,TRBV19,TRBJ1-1,CASSIEVRGRYTEAFF,TGTGCCAGTAGTATAGAAGTCAGGGGTAGGTATACTGAAGCTTTCTTT
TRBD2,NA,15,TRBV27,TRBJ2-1,CASSLEGLAGIEQFF,TGTGCCAGCAGTTTAGAGGGCCTAGCGGGAATTGAGCAGTTCTTC
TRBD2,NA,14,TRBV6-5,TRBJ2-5,CASSYGTRKETQYF,TGTGCCAGCAGTTACGGGACTAGAAAAGAGACCCAGTACTTC
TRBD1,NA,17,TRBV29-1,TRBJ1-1,CSVEYLVTGGGGTEAFF,TGCAGCGTTGAATATTTGGTAACAGGGGGTGGGGGCACTGAAGCTTTCTTT
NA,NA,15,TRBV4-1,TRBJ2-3,CASSQDISNTDTQYF,TGCGCCAGCAGCCAAGACATCTCTAACACAGATACGCAGTATTTT
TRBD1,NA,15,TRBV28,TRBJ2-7,CASNIPGQRIYEQYF,TGTGCCAGCAATATACCGGGACAGAGGATCTACGAGCAGTACTTC
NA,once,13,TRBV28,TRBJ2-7,CASRETGDYEQYF,TGTGCCAGCAGGGAGACAGGAGACTACGAGCAGTACTTC
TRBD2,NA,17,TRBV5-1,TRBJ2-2,CASSLATSGSVSGELFF,TGCGCCAGCAGCCTCGCGACTAGCGGGAGCGTTTCGGGGGAGCTGTTTTTT
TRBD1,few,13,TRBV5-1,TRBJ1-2,CASSLDRGRGYTF,TGCGCCAGCAGCTTGGATAGGGGGCGCGGCTACACCTTC
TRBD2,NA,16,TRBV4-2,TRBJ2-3,CASSQGAGGGPDTQYF,TGTGCCAGCAGCCAAGGGGCGGGCGGGGGTCCAGATACGCAGTATTTT
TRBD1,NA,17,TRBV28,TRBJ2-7,CASSANRRDRSSYEQYF,TGTGCCAGCAGTGCAAACCGCCGGGACAGGAGCTCCTACGAGCAGTACTTC
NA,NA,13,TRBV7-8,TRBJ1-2,CASSLEQGGGYTF,TGTGCCAGCAGCTTAGAACAGGGTGGTGGCTACACCTTC